This TCR beta chain was identified in a study of tumor-infiltrating lymphocytes in oesophageal squamous cell carcinoma. There are 14 residues in the CDR3. The V gene's germline CDR1 is SGHVS and CDR2 FQNEAQ. Trimming stripped 3 bases from V and 2 bases from J, with 11 bases between. TCRdb used MiXCR to reprocess the PCR reads, holding one entry per CDR3 protein. In the table there are some 15,000 distinct CDR3 sequences, 40% to 45% of which are singletons. The clonotype comes from a female donor with esophageal squamous cell carcinoma. The chain has TRBV7-8 and TRBJ2-7; D is unresolved. Sequenced input: blood. The CDR3 is CASSFSGPAYEQYF. The CDR3 DNA reads TGTGCCAGCAGCTTTTCCGGGCCTGCCTACGAGCAGTACTTC.